The source of this TCR beta chain is a study of CD8 T cells in Susac syndrome. In the study overall: Patients with Susac syndrome, at blood draw, were therapy-naive, on corticosteroids, or on intravenous immunoglobulin alone.

The study, taken as a whole, reports: The study recognized that its TCR sequencing and HLA analysis covered a relatively small number of individuals.

Germline V CDR1 and CDR2: MDHEN, SYDVKM. The CDR3 length is 14 residues. V was trimmed by 6 bases and J by 0 bases, leaving 12 bases between them. CD8+ and CD4+ T cells taken from blood had their TCR beta sequenced. This clonotype was found once. Its antigen is currently unknown. After extraction with the RNeasy kit, 0.5 to 1 ug of the RNA was reverse transcribed using random hexamers. Amplification of the TCR beta CDR3 was carried out by immunoSEQ multiplex PCR, which spanned a total of 54 Vbeta and 13 Jbeta segments. TCRdb processed the immunoSEQ multiplex PCR reads anew with MiXCR; each CDR3 protein has one entry. The sample has 150,000 or so distinct CDR3 sequences, around 93% seen once.

The sample comprised CD4+ T cells from PBMCs. The J gene is TRBJ2-7, the V gene TRBV28; D is possibly TRBD2 (5 bases). This TCR was recovered from a human donor with Susac syndrome. The CDR3 DNA reads as TGTGCCAGCAGGGGCATAGGGAGCTCCTACGAGCAGTACTTC. It specifies CASRGIGSSYEQYF. The full variable domain, with the rest looked up from reference TRBV28 and TRBJ2-7, is DVKVTQSSRYLVKRTGEKVFLECVQDMDHENMFWYRQDPGLGLRLIYFSYDVKMKEKGDIPEGYSVSREKKERFSLILESASTNQTSMYLCASRGIGSSYEQYFGPGTRLTVT.